Shown below are 15 T cell receptor beta chains from a single sample sequenced in a study of T cell changes during pregnancy in multiple sclerosis. The table came from immunoSEQ multiplex PCR; TCRdb's copy has only in-frame clones and leaves some out. Counted here are fewer than 95,000 clones, around nine tenths occurring once; the ten biggest clones make up under 2%. The sequencing here drew on peripheral blood, taken in the first trimester of pregnancy. These receptors all come from a female donor in good health, enrolled as a control in a pregnancy study.

The chain is built from TRBV5-1 and TRBJ1-2; 8 bases line up with TRBD1. The germline CDR1 and CDR2 sequences are SGHRS and YFSETQ. V lost 4 bases to trimming and J lost 8 bases; unmatched junction nucleotides: 19. This CDR3 contains 17 residues. The CDR3 DNA reads TGCGCCAGCAGCCCGGGTCTGGGGGTCGACAGGGGTTACGGCTACACCTTC. Its translation is CASSPGLGVDRGYGYTF. Full variable domain (rest looked up from reference TRBV5-1 and TRBJ1-2): KAGVTQTPRYLIKTRGQQVTLSCSPISGHRSVSWYQQTPGQGLQFLFEYFSETQRNKGNFPGRFSGRQFSNSRSEMNVSTLELGDSALYLCASSPGLGVDRGYGYTFGSGTRLTVV.

This chain joins TRBV5-1 and TRBJ2-5, with 7 bases fitting TRBD1. V shed 1 base and J 5 bases; nucleotides not matched to a gene: 2. The CDR3 contains 13 residues. Germline values: CDR1 SGHRS, CDR2 YFSETQ. The DNA for the CDR3 is TGCGCCAGCAGCTTGACAGGGGTGGAGACCCAGTACTTC. Translating it yields CASSLTGVETQYF.

V and J are TRBV5-4 and TRBJ2-3; TRBD1 aligns across 7 bases. Germline CDR1 reads SGHNT; CDR2 reads YYREEE (reference sequence). The CDR3 loop spans 16 amino acids. Trimming took 2 bases from V and 2 from J; bases not matched to a gene: 8. In DNA, the CDR3 is TGTGCCAGCAGCTTCCCGGGACAGAGAAACACAGATACGCAGTATTTT. The encoded protein is CASSFPGQRNTDTQYF.

The rearrangement uses TRBV4-1 and TRBJ2-3, with 9 bases identical to TRBD1. Germline V gene lookup returns CDR1 MGHRA and CDR2 YSYEKL. V dropped 4 bases and J dropped 6; count of bases not matched to a gene: 14. The CDR3 is made up of 17 amino acids. CDR3 in amino acids: CASSLRVGTGSTDTQYF. Here the CDR3 DNA reads TGCGCCAGCAGCCTCCGGGTGGGGACAGGGAGTACTGATACGCAGTATTTT.

The chain employs TRBV28 and TRBJ1-2, with 12 bases that match TRBD1. The ends lost 1 base at V and 6 bases at J; junction bases unmatched: 12. This CDR3 spans 18 amino acids. Germline CDR1 MDHEN, CDR2 SYDVKM. The chain's CDR3 is CASSLLIGTGGGSHGYTF. CDR3 bases: TGTGCCAGCAGTTTATTGATAGGGACAGGGGGCGGTTCTCATGGCTACACCTTC.

V usage is TRBV19 and J usage is TRBJ2-2, with TRBD2 matching over 8 bases. The germline gives CDR1 LNHDA, CDR2 SQIVND (reference sequence). CDR3 length equals 14 residues. The V segment lost 6 bases and the J segment 7 bases; nucleotides outside the gene matches: 7. The CDR3 bases are TGTGCCAGTAGCCCAGCGGGAGCCGGCGGGGAGCTGTTTTTT. This sequence encodes CASSPAGAGGELFF.

Only one count was recorded for this clone. The CDR3 is CASSPTGGNTEAFF. CDR3 coding DNA: TGCGCCAGCAGCCCCACAGGGGGGAACACTGAAGCTTTCTTT. The rearrangement links TRBV4-1 to TRBJ1-1; 8 nucleotides align to TRBD1. From germline, CDR1 is MGHRA and CDR2 YSYEKL. Trimming at V came to 4 bases and at J to 1 base, leaving 2 bases not matched to a gene. This CDR3 comprises 14 residues.

The chain uses TRBV2 and TRBJ2-1, with D unclear. The V end was cut by 7 bases, the J end by 10 bases, with 17 bases between. Germline values: CDR1 SNHLY, CDR2 FYNNEI. This CDR3 contains 13 residues. CDR3 sequence reads: CASKSRSMAEQFF. For the CDR3, the DNA is TGTGCCAGCAAATCTAGATCAATGGCGGAGCAGTTCTTC.

The chain employs TRBV5-1 and TRBJ2-5, with a weak D call TRBD1 (6 bases). CDR3 length: 13 amino acids. Germline lookup yields CDR1 SGHRS and CDR2 YFSETQ. V was cut by 4 bases and J by 1 base, with 8 bases left in between. In nucleotides, the CDR3 is TGCGCCAGCAGCAAGGGGGTCCAAGAGACCCAGTACTTC. Translated: CASSKGVQETQYF.

The V call is TRBV28, the J call TRBJ2-7, with D possibly being TRBD2 (5 bases). The germline CDR1 and CDR2 sequences are MDHEN and SYDVKM. V was trimmed by 4 bases and J by 2 bases, leaving 15 bases between them. CDR3 size: 15 residues. CDR3 protein: CASSSRPSPPYEQYF. For the CDR3, the DNA is TGTGCCAGCAGTTCAAGACCTAGCCCCCCCTACGAGCAGTACTTC.

This clone was seen a single time. V gene TRBV6-4 combines with J gene TRBJ2-3, with 12 bases matching TRBD2. Germline V gives CDR1 MRHNA, CDR2 SNTAGT. CDR3 length: 15 residues. Trimming cost V 6 bases and J 3 bases; bases outside gene matches: 4. CDR3 residues: CASRETSGSTDTQYF. CDR3 nucleotides: TGTGCCAGCAGAGAGACTAGCGGGAGTACAGATACGCAGTATTTT.

The V call is TRBV5-1, the J call TRBJ2-1, with D possibly being TRBD2 (5 bases). CDR1 SGHRS and CDR2 YFSETQ come from the germline V gene. The CDR3 extends over 15 amino acids. V was shortened by 1 base and J by 9 bases, with 17 bases between the two germline ends. This CDR3 is CASSLSRAGVGEQFF. In DNA, the CDR3 is TGCGCCAGCAGCTTGTCCCGGGCGGGCGTGGGTGAGCAGTTCTTC.

The chain combines TRBV28 with TRBJ1-2, with D maybe TRBD1 (5 bases). The CDR3 is made up of 17 amino acids. Germline CDR1 reads MDHEN; CDR2 reads SYDVKM. V lost 6 bases and J 6 bases, leaving 26 bases between the germline ends. The CDR3 reads CASRGGDRKGAGDGYTF. The CDR3 coding sequence is TGTGCCAGCAGGGGGGGTGATAGGAAAGGGGCCGGGGATGGCTACACCTTC.

This chain joins TRBV6-7 and TRBJ2-2, with 11 positions matching TRBD1. TRBV6-7 belongs to the ORF category, with a function that is uncertain. This CDR3 has 15 residues. J was trimmed by 6 bases and V by 1 base; bases with no gene match: 1. The CDR3 nucleotides read TGTGCCAGCAGTTACTGGACAGGGGGCCCCGGGGAGCTGTTTTTT. This encodes CASSYWTGGPGELFF.

The chain carries TRBV19 and TRBJ2-5; TRBD2 matches 14 bases. The CDR3 runs 17 residues. With 5 bases clipped from V and 5 bases from J, the junction kept 10 bases outside the gene matches. In germline, CDR1 is LNHDA, CDR2 SQIVND (reference sequence). CDR3 nucleotide sequence: TGTGCCAGTAGTGTCTATGGGACTAGCGGGAGTCCGGAGACCCAGTACTTC. Residues: CASSVYGTSGSPETQYF. The full variable domain, with the rest looked up from reference TRBV19 and TRBJ2-5, is DGGITQSPKYLFRKEGQNVTLSCEQNLNHDAMYWYRQDPGQGLRLIYYSQIVNDFQKGDIAEGYSVSREKKESFPLTVTSAQKNPTAFYLCASSVYGTSGSPETQYFGPGTRLLVL.